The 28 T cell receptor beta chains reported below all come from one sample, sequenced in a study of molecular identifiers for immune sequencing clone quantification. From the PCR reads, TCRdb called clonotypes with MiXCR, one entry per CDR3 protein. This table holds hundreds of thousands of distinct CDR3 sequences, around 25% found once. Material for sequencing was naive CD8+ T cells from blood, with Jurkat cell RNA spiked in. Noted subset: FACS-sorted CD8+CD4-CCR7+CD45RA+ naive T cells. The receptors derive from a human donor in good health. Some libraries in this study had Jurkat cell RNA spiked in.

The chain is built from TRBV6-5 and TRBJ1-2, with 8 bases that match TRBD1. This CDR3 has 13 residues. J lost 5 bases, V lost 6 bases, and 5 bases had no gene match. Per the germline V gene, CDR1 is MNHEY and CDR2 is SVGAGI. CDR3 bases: TGTGCCAGCAGCAGACAGGGGCGATATGGCTACACCTTC. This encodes CASSRQGRYGYTF.

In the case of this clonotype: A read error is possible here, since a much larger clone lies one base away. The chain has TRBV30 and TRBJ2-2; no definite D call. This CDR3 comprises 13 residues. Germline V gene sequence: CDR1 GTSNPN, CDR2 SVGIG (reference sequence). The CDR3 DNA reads TGTGCCTGGGGTGTGGGGAACACCGGGGAGCTGTTTTTT. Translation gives CAWGVGNTGELFF.

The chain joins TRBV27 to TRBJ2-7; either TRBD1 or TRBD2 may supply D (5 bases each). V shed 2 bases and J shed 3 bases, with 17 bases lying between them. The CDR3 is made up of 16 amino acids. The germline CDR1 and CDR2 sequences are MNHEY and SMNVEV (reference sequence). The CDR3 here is CASSLKAGSLVYEQYF. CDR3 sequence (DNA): TGTGCCAGCAGTTTAAAGGCAGGGTCACTAGTCTACGAGCAGTACTTC.

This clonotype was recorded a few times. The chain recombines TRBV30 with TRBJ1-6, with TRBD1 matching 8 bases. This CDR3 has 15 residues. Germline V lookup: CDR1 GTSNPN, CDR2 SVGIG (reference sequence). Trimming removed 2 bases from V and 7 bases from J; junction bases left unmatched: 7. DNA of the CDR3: TGTGCCTGGAGTAACTTAGACAGGGGAAATTCACCCCTCCACTTT. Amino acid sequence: CAWSNLDRGNSPLHF.

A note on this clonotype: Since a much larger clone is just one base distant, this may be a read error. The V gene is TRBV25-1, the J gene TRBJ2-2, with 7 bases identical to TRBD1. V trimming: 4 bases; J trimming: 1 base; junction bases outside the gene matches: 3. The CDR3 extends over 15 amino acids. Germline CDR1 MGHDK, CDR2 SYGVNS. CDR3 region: CASSAAGGNTGELFF. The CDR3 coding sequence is TGTGCCAGCAGTGCGGCAGGGGGGAACACCGGGGAGCTGTTTTTT.

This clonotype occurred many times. This CDR3 reads CASSLAQGPEQYF. The CDR3 coding sequence is TGTGCCAGCAGCTTAGCGCAGGGGCCCGAGCAGTACTTC. This rearrangement joins TRBV7-2 to TRBJ2-7; weak D call: TRBD1 (6 bases). The CDR3 has 13 amino acids. The germline V gene encodes CDR1 SGHTA and CDR2 FQGNSA. Trimming left V 0 bases short and J 6 bases short, with 9 bases between.

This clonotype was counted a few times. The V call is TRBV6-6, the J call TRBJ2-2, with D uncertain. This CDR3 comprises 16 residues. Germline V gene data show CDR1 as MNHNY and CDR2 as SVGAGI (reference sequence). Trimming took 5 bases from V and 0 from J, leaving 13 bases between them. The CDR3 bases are TGTGCCAGCAGTGGCTCTCGGGTAACGAACACCGGGGAGCTGTTTTTT. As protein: CASSGSRVTNTGELFF.

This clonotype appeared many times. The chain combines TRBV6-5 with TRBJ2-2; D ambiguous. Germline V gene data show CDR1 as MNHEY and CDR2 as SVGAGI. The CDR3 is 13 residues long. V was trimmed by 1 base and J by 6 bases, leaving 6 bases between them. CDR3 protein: CASSYYGPGELFF. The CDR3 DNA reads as TGTGCCAGCAGTTACTACGGCCCCGGGGAGCTGTTTTTT.

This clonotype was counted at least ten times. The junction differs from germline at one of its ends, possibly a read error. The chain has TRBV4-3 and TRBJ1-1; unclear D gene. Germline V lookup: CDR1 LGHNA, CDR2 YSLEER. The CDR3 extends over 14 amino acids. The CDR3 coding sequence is TGTGCCAGCAGCCAAGATCCGATGAACACTGAAGCTTTCTTT. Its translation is CASSQDPMNTEAFF.

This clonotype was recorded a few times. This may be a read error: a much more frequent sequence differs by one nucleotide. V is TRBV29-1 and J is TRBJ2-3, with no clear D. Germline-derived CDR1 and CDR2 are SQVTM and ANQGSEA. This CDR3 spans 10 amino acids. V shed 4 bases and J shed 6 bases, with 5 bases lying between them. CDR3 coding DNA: TGCAGCGTTGTAGAGGATACGCAGTATTTT. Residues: CSVVEDTQYF.

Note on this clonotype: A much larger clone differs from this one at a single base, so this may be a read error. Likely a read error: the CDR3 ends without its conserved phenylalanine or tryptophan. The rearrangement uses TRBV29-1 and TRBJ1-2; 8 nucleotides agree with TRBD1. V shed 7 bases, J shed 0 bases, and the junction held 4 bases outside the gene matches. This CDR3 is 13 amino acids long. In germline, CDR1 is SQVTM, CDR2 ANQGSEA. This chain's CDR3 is CSGRTGSNYGYTS. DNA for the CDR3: TGCAGCGGACGGACAGGGTCTAACTATGGCTACACCTCC.

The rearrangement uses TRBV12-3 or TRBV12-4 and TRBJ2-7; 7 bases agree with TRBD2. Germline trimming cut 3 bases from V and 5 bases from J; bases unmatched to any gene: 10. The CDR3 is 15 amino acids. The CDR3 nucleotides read TGTGCCAGCAGTTTGTCTGGGAGGGATTACAACGAGCAGTACTTC. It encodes CASSLSGRDYNEQYF.

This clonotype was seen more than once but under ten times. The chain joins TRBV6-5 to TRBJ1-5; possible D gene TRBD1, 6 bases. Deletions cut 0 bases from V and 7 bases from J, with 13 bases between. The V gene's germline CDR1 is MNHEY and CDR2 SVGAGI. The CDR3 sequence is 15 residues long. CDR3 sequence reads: CASSYSASGAQPQHF. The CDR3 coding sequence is TGTGCCAGCAGTTACTCCGCCTCAGGGGCGCAGCCCCAGCATTTT.

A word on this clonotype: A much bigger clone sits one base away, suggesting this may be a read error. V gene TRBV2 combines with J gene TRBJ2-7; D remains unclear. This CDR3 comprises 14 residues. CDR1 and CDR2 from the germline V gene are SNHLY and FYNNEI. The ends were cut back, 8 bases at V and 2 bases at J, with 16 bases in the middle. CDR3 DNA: TGTGCCAGCTCCGGTTCCAGTGCCACCTACGAGCAGTACTTC. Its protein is CASSGSSATYEQYF.

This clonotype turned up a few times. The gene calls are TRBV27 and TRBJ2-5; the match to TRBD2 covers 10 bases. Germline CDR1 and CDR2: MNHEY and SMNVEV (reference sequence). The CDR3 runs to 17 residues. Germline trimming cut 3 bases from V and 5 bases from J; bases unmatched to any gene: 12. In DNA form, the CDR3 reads TGTGCCAGCAGTTTGACCAGCGGGAGGGTCGTCGGGGAGACCCAGTACTTC. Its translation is CASSLTSGRVVGETQYF.

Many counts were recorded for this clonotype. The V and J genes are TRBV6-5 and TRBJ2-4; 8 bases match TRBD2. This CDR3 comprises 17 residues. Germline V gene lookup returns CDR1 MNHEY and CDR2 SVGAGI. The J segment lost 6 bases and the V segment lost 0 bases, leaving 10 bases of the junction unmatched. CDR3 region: CASSYSSGGGPTNIQYF. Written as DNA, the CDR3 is TGTGCCAGCAGTTACTCGAGCGGGGGCGGTCCCACAAACATTCAGTACTTC.

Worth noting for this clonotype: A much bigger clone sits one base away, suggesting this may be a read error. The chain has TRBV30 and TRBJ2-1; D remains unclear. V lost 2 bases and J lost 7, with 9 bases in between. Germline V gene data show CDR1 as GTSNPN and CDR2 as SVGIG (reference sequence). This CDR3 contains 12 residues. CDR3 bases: TGTGCCTGGAGTAATAACGGTAATGAGCAGTTCTTC. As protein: CAWSNNGNEQFF.

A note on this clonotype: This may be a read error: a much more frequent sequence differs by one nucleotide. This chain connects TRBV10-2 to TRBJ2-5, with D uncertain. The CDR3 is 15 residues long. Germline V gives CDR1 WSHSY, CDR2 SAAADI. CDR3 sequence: CASSEPRMGYETRYF. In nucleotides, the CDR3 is TGCGCCAGCAGTGAGCCCCGGATGGGGTATGAGACCCGGTACTTC.

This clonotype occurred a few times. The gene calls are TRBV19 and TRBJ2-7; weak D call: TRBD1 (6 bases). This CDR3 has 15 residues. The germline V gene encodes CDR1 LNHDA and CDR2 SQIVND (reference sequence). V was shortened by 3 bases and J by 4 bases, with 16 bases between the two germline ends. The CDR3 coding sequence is TGTGCCAGTAGTATCGGCACAGGGCGCGGATACGAGCAGTACTTC. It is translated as CASSIGTGRGYEQYF.

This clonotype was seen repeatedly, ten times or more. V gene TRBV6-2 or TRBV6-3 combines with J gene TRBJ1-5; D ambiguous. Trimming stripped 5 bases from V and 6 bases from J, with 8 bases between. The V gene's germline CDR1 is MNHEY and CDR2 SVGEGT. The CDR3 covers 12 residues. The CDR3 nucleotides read TGTGCCAGCAGTCCGGGGATTCAGCCCCAGCATTTT. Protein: CASSPGIQPQHF.

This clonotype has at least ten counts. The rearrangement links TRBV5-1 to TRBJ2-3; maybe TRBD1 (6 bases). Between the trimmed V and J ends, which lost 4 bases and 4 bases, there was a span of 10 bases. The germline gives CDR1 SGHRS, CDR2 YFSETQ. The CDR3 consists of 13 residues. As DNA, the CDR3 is TGCGCCAGCAGCCAAACAGGGTCAGATACGCAGTATTTT. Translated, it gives CASSQTGSDTQYF.

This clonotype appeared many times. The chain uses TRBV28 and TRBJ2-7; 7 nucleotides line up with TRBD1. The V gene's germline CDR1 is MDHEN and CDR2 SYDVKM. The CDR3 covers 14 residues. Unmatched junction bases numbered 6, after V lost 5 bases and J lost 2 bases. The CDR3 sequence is CASSTGQKTYEQYF. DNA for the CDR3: TGTGCCAGCAGTACGGGACAGAAAACCTACGAGCAGTACTTC.

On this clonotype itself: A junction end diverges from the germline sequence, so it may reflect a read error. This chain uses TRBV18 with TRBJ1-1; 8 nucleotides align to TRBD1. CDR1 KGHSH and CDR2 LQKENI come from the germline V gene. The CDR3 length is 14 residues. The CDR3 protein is CASSPDAGGTEALF. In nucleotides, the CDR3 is TGTGCCAGCTCACCGGACGCAGGGGGCACTGAAGCTCTCTTT. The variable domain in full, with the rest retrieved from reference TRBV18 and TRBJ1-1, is NAGVMQNPRHLVRRRGQEARLRCSPMKGHSHVYWYRQLPEEGLKFMVYLQKENIIDESGMPKERFSAEFPKEGPSILRIQQVVRGDSAAYFCASSPDAGGTEALFGQGTRLTVV.

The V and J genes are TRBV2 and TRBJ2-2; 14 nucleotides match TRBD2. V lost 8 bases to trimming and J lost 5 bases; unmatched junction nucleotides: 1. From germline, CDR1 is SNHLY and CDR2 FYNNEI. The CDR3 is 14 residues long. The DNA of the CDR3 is TGTGCCAGCTGGACTAGCGGGAGGACCGGGGAGCTGTTTTTT. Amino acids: CASWTSGRTGELFF. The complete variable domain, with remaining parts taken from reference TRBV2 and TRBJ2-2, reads EPEVTQTPSHQVTQMGQEVILRCVPISNHLYFYWYRQILGQKVEFLVSFYNNEISEKSEIFDDQFSVERPDGSNFTLKIRSTKLEDSAMYFCASWTSGRTGELFFGEGSRLTVL.

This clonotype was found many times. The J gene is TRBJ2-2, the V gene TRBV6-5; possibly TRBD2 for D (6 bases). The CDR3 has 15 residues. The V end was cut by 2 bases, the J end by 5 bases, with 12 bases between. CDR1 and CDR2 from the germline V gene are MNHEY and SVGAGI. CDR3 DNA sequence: TGTGCCAGCAGTTACGGGGGGACTCGGACCGGGGAGCTGTTTTTT. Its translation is CASSYGGTRTGELFF.

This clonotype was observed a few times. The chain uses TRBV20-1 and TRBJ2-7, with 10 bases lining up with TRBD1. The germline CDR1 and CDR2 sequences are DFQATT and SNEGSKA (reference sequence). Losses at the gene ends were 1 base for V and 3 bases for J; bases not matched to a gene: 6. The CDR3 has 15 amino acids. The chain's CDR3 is CSARGNRDRGYEQYF. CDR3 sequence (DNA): TGCAGTGCTAGAGGTAACCGGGACAGGGGCTACGAGCAGTACTTC.

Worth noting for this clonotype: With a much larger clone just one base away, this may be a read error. The CDR3 nucleotides read TGTGCCAGCAGCTTCTTGACTAGCGGGGGGAGAGATACGCAGTATTTT. This gives the protein CASSFLTSGGRDTQYF. The chain recombines TRBV7-6 with TRBJ2-3; 13 bases map to TRBD2. Germline trimming cut 3 bases from V and 5 bases from J; bases unmatched to any gene: 5. This CDR3 has 16 amino acids. Germline values: CDR1 SGHVS, CDR2 FNYEAQ.

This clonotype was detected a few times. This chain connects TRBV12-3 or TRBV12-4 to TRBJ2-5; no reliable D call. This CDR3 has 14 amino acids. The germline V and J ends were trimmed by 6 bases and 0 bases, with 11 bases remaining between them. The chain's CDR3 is CASSIDIYQETQYF. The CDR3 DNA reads TGTGCCAGCAGCATCGACATTTACCAAGAGACCCAGTACTTC.